The rows below give T cell receptor beta chains drawn from one sample of a study of blood T cell repertoires in COVID-19. The table came from immunoSEQ multiplex PCR; TCRdb's copy has only in-frame clones and leaves some out. The profile shows 70,000 to 100,000 clones, around 80% of them singletons. Sequenced sample: peripheral blood. These receptors originate from a woman of 80 years or more with acute or convalescent COVID-19. Each CDR3 is given with its conserved first and last residue. The order of the fields is J gene, V gene, clone size, D gene, CDR3 DNA, CDR3 protein. A D gene is named only where the DNA matches it firmly. For some rows the clone size is stated as once, few or many, or as a class when expanded; others skip it.

TRBJ1-1 TRBV11-3 . . TGTGCCAGCAGCTTAGAGGGTACGGGAGAAGCTTTCTTT CASSLEGTGEAFF
TRBJ2-1 TRBV5-4 . TRBD2 TGTGCCAGCAGCTTGGGGCTGTTAGCGGGGGGTTTCAATGAGCAGTTCTTC CASSLGLLAGGFNEQFF
TRBJ2-1 TRBV5-4 . TRBD1 TGTGCCTCCGGACAGGGAAAGGGCAATGAGCAGTTCTTC CASGQGKGNEQFF
TRBJ1-1 TRBV4-1 . . TGCGCCAGCAGCCAAGCCGACCGACAGTGGGGCACTGAAGCTTTCTTT CASSQADRQWGTEAFF
TRBJ1-5 TRBV5-6 . . TGTGCCAGCAGTTCCAGGGGTGAATGGAGTAGGCCCCAGCATTTT CASSSRGEWSRPQHF
TRBJ2-1 TRBV3-1/TRBV3-2 . TRBD2 TGTGCCAGCAGCCGCCGCCGGGGGGAGCGATACAATGAGCAGTTCTTC CASSRRRGERYNEQFF
TRBJ2-1 TRBV11-2 . . TGTGCCAGCAGCCCCCCCGCGGGTCACAATGAGCAGTTCTTC CASSPPAGHNEQFF
TRBJ1-5 TRBV2 . . TGTGCCAGCAGTGAACTTTATCGCAATCAGCCCCAGCATTTT CASSELYRNQPQHF
TRBJ2-5 TRBV12-3/TRBV12-4 . . TGTGCCAGCAGTTCAGGGGGGACCGAGACCCAGTACTTC CASSSGGTETQYF
TRBJ1-5 TRBV7-2 . . TGTGCCAGCAGCTCGTTCAATCAGCCCCAGCATTTT CASSSFNQPQHF
TRBJ1-2 TRBV14 . . TGTGCCAGCAGCCCCGCGGGGAACTATGGCTACACCTTC CASSPAGNYGYTF
TRBJ1-2 TRBV19 once TRBD1 TGTGCCAGTAGTCAGGGGGGTACGCGCGGCTACACCTTC CASSQGGTRGYTF
TRBJ1-2 TRBV19 . . TGTGCCAGTAGTTTAACAGGGAGGGACTATGGCTACACCTTC CASSLTGRDYGYTF
TRBJ1-2 TRBV27 once TRBD1 TGTGCCAGCAGTCCCAGGACAGGGTATGGCTACACCTTC CASSPRTGYGYTF
TRBJ2-7 TRBV28 . . TGTGCCAGCACGCGAACTCAGGGGTACGAGCAGTACTTC CASTRTQGYEQYF